The 24 T cell receptor beta chains below all came from one sample that was sequenced in a study of breast tumors, draining lymph nodes, adjacent tissues. Axillary draining lymph nodes of breast cancer patients supplied the node samples. TCRdb reprocessed the multiplex PCR reads with MiXCR, giving one entry per CDR3 protein. The table lists under 250,000 distinct CDR3 sequences, approximately 29% of them singletons. The sequenced sample consisted of axillary lymph node tissue. These receptors all stem from a female donor with breast cancer. Some clones in this sample may be carry-over from other donors' samples.

The chain couples TRBV7-9 to TRBJ2-3; no clear D gene. CDR1 and CDR2 (germline): SEHNR, FQNEAQ (reference sequence). CDR3 size: 13 residues. V was cut by 5 bases and J by 3 bases, with 9 bases left in between. CDR3 in amino acids: CASSTGLTDTQYF. The CDR3 DNA reads as TGTGCCAGCAGCACCGGGTTAACAGATACGCAGTATTTT.

This clonotype was seen ten or more times. This chain joins TRBV20-1 and TRBJ1-6; 10 nucleotides align to TRBD1. V lost 5 bases, J lost 9 bases, and 4 bases stayed unmatched. The V gene's germline CDR1 is DFQATT and CDR2 SNEGSKA (reference sequence). The CDR3 consists of 13 residues. CDR3 protein: CSAWTGGSSPLHF. CDR3 DNA: TGCAGTGCTTGGACAGGGGGAAGTTCACCCCTCCACTTT.

This clonotype was seen at least ten times. The chain links TRBV19 to TRBJ2-2, with a tentative D call TRBD2 (6 bases). The CDR3 extends over 14 amino acids. V lost 7 bases to trimming and J lost 3 bases, with 12 bases between them. The V gene's germline CDR1 is LNHDA and CDR2 SQIVND (reference sequence). The CDR3: CASKEGPYTGELFF. CDR3 in DNA: TGTGCCAGTAAGGAGGGGCCCTACACCGGGGAGCTGTTTTTT.

The chain uses TRBV29-1 and TRBJ2-5; D remains unclear. V lost 4 bases and J 2 bases, leaving 17 bases between the germline ends. Germline-derived CDR1 and CDR2 are SQVTM and ANQGSEA. This CDR3 comprises 15 residues. This CDR3 reads CSVASSVGLQETQYF. Written as DNA, the CDR3 is TGCAGCGTTGCCAGCAGCGTAGGGTTGCAAGAGACCCAGTACTTC.

The chain has TRBV20-1 and TRBJ1-1; 8 bases are shared with TRBD1. The J segment lost 5 bases and the V segment lost 6 bases, leaving 11 bases of the junction unmatched. The V gene's germline CDR1 is DFQATT and CDR2 SNEGSKA (reference sequence). The CDR3 spans 14 residues. CDR3 amino acids: CSARLTGAGTEAFF. CDR3 DNA sequence: TGCAGTGCGCGCCTGACAGGGGCGGGTACTGAAGCTTTCTTT.

In regard to this clonotype: A read error may be the cause here, since a much bigger clone is one base away. The genes are TRBV20-1 and TRBJ1-4, with no clear D. Germline-derived CDR1 and CDR2 are DFQATT and SNEGSKA (reference sequence). The CDR3 contains 12 residues. CDR3 nucleotides: TGCAGTGCTCCGGGCCCTAATGAAAAACCGTTTTTT. Protein: CSAPGPNEKPFF.

The rearrangement uses TRBV11-1 and TRBJ2-2; no clear D gene. CDR1 SGHAT and CDR2 FQDESV come from the germline V gene (reference sequence). CDR3 size: 14 residues. V was cut by 1 base and J by 7 bases, with 10 bases left in between. In DNA form, the CDR3 reads TGTGCCAGCAGCTTAGATTTCCGGATCGGGGAGCTGTTTTTT. It yields the protein CASSLDFRIGELFF.

The chain joins TRBV3-1 to TRBJ2-7; D unclear. The CDR3 sequence is 12 residues long. Germline CDR1 and CDR2: LGHDT and YNNKEL (reference sequence). Between the trimmed V and J ends, which lost 8 bases and 2 bases, there was a span of 10 bases. The CDR3, as DNA: TGTGCCAGCGGTCCTAACGCCTACGAGCAGTACTTC. This gives the protein CASGPNAYEQYF.

This clonotype has a handful of counts. One end of the junction fails to match germline, which may point to a read error. The rearrangement uses TRBV12-5 and TRBJ2-2; D is possibly TRBD2 (5 bases). Germline CDR1 and CDR2: LGHNT and FRNRAP. CDR3 length equals 16 residues. CDR3 DNA sequence: TGTACTAGTGGTTTCTCCCTTGGGATGGTCACCGGGGAGCTGTTTTTT. Its protein is CTSGFSLGMVTGELFF.

The chain carries TRBV6-5 and TRBJ1-1; 9 bases map to TRBD1. Germline V gene sequence: CDR1 MNHEY, CDR2 SVGAGI. The length of the CDR3 is 13 residues. With V trimmed by 8 bases and J by 0 bases, 1 base remained unmatched. The CDR3 region has the DNA TGTGCCAGCGGGGACAGGGTGAACACTGAAGCTTTCTTT. It codes for CASGDRVNTEAFF.

The chain combines TRBV6-4 with TRBJ1-2, with unresolved D. V lost 6 bases and J 1 base, leaving 15 bases between the germline ends. Germline CDR1 and CDR2: MRHNA and SNTAGT. The CDR3 has 15 residues. CDR3 in amino acids: CASRATHRVNYGYTF. The CDR3 DNA reads TGTGCCAGCAGGGCGACTCACAGAGTTAACTATGGCTACACCTTC.

This chain connects TRBV24-1 to TRBJ1-5; D is ambiguous. V was trimmed by 4 bases and J by 8 bases, leaving 17 bases between them. This CDR3 is 15 amino acids long. Germline CDR1 reads KGHDR; CDR2 reads SFDVKD. Here the CDR3 reads CATSEASGLNEPQHF. As DNA, the CDR3 is TGTGCCACCAGTGAGGCTAGCGGGTTGAATGAGCCCCAGCATTTT.

V and J are TRBV5-1 and TRBJ2-5, with 8 bases that match TRBD2. CDR3 size: 16 residues. Trimming removed 4 bases from V and 5 bases from J; junction bases left unmatched: 13. The germline V gene encodes CDR1 SGHRS and CDR2 YFSETQ. Here the CDR3 reads CASSRAVTSGGETQYF. The CDR3 region has the DNA TGCGCCAGCAGCAGAGCCGTGACCTCGGGAGGGGAGACCCAGTACTTC.

The chain recombines TRBV25-1 with TRBJ2-7, with TRBD2 identical over 11 bases. The CDR3 extends over 17 amino acids. CDR1 and CDR2 (germline): MGHDK, SYGVNS. The V and J ends lost 4 bases and 0 bases, in that order; junction bases with no gene match: 8. CDR3 residues: CASSVGLADRSSYEQYF. DNA for the CDR3: TGTGCCAGCAGTGTGGGACTAGCGGATAGGAGCTCCTACGAGCAGTACTTC.

At least ten counts were recorded for this clonotype. The chain combines TRBV11-3 with TRBJ2-1; 7 bases map to TRBD2. Per the germline V gene, CDR1 is SGHNT and CDR2 is YENEEA. The CDR3 runs 15 residues. The V and J ends lost 5 bases and 4 bases, in that order; junction bases with no gene match: 8. In nucleotides, the CDR3 is TGTGCCAGCAGCCCGCCGGGACTATCTTACAATGAGCAGTTCTTC. Translation: CASSPPGLSYNEQFF.

This clonotype turned up a few times. The chain employs TRBV11-3 and TRBJ1-1; the D is unclear. Trimming took off 1 base at V and 4 bases at J, with 13 bases between the two ends. Germline CDR1 SGHNT, CDR2 YENEEA. The CDR3 runs to 15 residues. The CDR3 bases are TGTGCCAGCAGCTTAGGGAGGTTTCAGGTCACTGAAGCTTTCTTT. Its protein product is CASSLGRFQVTEAFF.

This clonotype was seen many times. The chain links TRBV4-2 to TRBJ2-7; D is perhaps TRBD1 (5 bases). Looked up from germline, CDR1 is LGHNA and CDR2 is YNFKEQ. The CDR3 spans 16 residues. Trimming left V 1 base short and J 5 bases short, with 18 bases between. The CDR3 DNA is TGTGCCAGCAGCCAAGCTGTCAGGGCTCCTCTCGACGAGCAGTACTTC. Residues: CASSQAVRAPLDEQYF.

This clonotype occurred many times. V gene TRBV6-1 combines with J gene TRBJ2-2; weak D call: TRBD2 (7 bases). CDR1 is MNHNS, CDR2 SASEGT, per germline. The V gene lost 4 bases and the J gene lost 5 bases, with 20 bases spanning the gap. The CDR3 has 17 residues. CDR3 in amino acids: CASSGAMGGAQTGELFF. The CDR3 nucleotides read TGTGCCAGCAGTGGGGCAATGGGGGGGGCGCAGACCGGGGAGCTGTTTTTT.

The chain employs TRBV10-3 and TRBJ2-1; tentatively, D is TRBD2 (6 bases). V dropped 2 bases and J dropped 8 bases, with 13 bases sitting between them. CDR1 is ENHRY, CDR2 SYGVKD, per germline. This CDR3 region has 14 residues. The CDR3 bases are TGTGCCATCAGTGAGGGAGAACTAGCCTATGAGCAGTTCTTC. Its protein is CAISEGELAYEQFF.

This clonotype came up a few times. The CDR3 here is CASSSTRDSEAFF. CDR3 sequence (DNA): TGTGCCAGCAGCTCCACCCGGGACAGTGAAGCTTTCTTT. The V and J genes are TRBV7-9 and TRBJ1-1, with 7 bases matching TRBD1. This CDR3 contains 13 residues. From germline, CDR1 is SEHNR and CDR2 FQNEAQ (reference sequence). With 4 bases clipped from V and 7 bases from J, the junction kept 6 bases outside the gene matches.

In regard to this clonotype: The conserved final phenylalanine or tryptophan is absent from the CDR3, which likely points to a read error. The rearrangement links TRBV6-5 to TRBJ1-2; maybe TRBD1 (5 bases). The CDR3 has 15 amino acids. The germline V gene has CDR1 MNHEY and CDR2 SVGAGI. The V end lost 5 bases, the J end lost 5 bases, and 18 bases lay between the germline ends. The CDR3 protein is CASSEVGGVSYGYTL. The CDR3 DNA is TGTGCCAGCAGTGAAGTGGGAGGGGTATCATATGGCTACACCCTC.

This chain links TRBV19 with TRBJ1-3; 9 bases fit TRBD1. The V gene's germline CDR1 is LNHDA and CDR2 SQIVND (reference sequence). This CDR3 is 15 amino acids long. With V trimmed by 7 bases and J by 0 bases, 4 bases remained unmatched. The CDR3 spells CASTRDRDSGNTIYF. CDR3 bases: TGTGCCAGTACTCGGGACAGGGACTCTGGAAACACCATATATTTT.

This clonotype appeared a few times. V usage is TRBV19 and J usage is TRBJ1-1; 10 nucleotides line up with TRBD1. The V segment lost 6 bases and the J segment 2 bases; nucleotides outside the gene matches: 6. The CDR3 spans 15 residues. CDR1 is LNHDA, CDR2 SQIVND, per germline (reference sequence). The CDR3 here is CASRDLTGGNTEAFF. CDR3 in DNA: TGTGCCAGTAGGGACCTGACAGGGGGCAACACTGAAGCTTTCTTT.

Concerning this clonotype: A clone one base away is much larger, so this may be a read error. This sequence joins TRBV5-4 and TRBJ2-1; TRBD2 might be the D (5 bases). The germline V gene encodes CDR1 SGHNT and CDR2 YYREEE (reference sequence). CDR3 size: 15 residues. CDR3 loop: CANSLVRAGDNEQFF. In DNA form, the CDR3 reads TGTGCCAACAGCTTGGTGAGGGCCGGGGACAATGAGCAGTTCTTC.